This T cell receptor beta chain appears in the sequencing data of a study of identifying expanded T cells in peripheral blood. The CDR3 has 15 amino acids. Germline CDR1 is SGHAT and CDR2 is FQNNGV. V shed 4 bases and J 5 bases; nucleotides not matched to a gene: 5. The method was immunoSEQ multiplex PCR; TCRdb's version includes in-frame clones alone and lacks a portion of them. The sample shows about 100,000 clones, more than 75% of them seen only once. The sequenced material came from blood. V gene TRBV11-2 combines with J gene TRBJ2-5; 12 nucleotides align to TRBD2. The source is a person between 18 and 69 years old in good health. The CDR3 region has the DNA TGTGCCAGCAGCTCGTGGACTAGCGGGGTGGAGACCCAGTACTTC. It codes for CASSSWTSGVETQYF.